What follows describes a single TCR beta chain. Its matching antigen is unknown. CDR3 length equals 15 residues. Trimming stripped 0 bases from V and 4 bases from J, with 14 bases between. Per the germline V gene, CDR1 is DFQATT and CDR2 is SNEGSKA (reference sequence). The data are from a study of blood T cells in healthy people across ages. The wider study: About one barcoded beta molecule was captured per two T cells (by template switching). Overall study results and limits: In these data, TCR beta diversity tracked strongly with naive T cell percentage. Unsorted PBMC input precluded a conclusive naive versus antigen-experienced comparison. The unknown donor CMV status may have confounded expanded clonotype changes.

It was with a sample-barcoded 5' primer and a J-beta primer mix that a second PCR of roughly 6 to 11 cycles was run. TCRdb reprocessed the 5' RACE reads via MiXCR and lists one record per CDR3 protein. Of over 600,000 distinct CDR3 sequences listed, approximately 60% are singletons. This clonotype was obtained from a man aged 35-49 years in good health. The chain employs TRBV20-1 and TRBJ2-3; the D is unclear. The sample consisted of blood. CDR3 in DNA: TGCAGTGCTAGAGACCCTCTACTGTCCGCAGATACGCAGTATTTT. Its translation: CSARDPLLSADTQYF.